These T cell receptor beta chains were read from a single sample in a study of glioma-infiltrating T cells after dendritic cell vaccination. TCRdb's copy holds only in-frame clones and misses some; the assay was immunoSEQ multiplex PCR. The sample lists 100,000 or so clones, 90% occurring once. The sample here was blood, taken after dendritic cell vaccination. Receptors originate from a human donor with glioblastoma. Each CDR3 is given with its conserved first and last residue. A D gene is named only where the DNA matches it firmly. Not all rows give a size; the values are once, few, many and, for expanded clones, a class.

j_call	v_call	cdr3_length	clone_size	d_call	cdr3_aa	cdr3_nt
TRBJ1-1	TRBV29-1	13	NA	TRBD1	CSFEGQGGTEAFF	TGCAGCTTCGAAGGACAGGGGGGCACTGAAGCTTTCTTT
TRBJ1-2	TRBV20-1	11	NA	NA	CSAQTVYGYTF	TGCAGTGCCCAGACAGTTTATGGCTACACCTTC
TRBJ2-2	TRBV5-4	17	once	TRBD2	CASSLDLIAGVTGELFF	TGTGCCAGCAGCTTGGACCTGATCGCGGGAGTTACCGGGGAGCTGTTTTTT
TRBJ1-5	TRBV6-1	15	NA	NA	CASSEGVEAHQPQHF	TGTGCCAGCAGTGAAGGAGTGGAGGCCCATCAGCCCCAGCATTTT
TRBJ1-5	TRBV6-5	14	NA	NA	CASSSVVGNQPQHF	TGTGCCAGCAGTTCGGTGGTAGGCAATCAGCCCCAGCATTTT
TRBJ1-2	TRBV30	15	NA	TRBD1	CAWSAQGQGVYGYTF	TGTGCCTGGAGCGCGCAGGGACAGGGCGTCTATGGCTACACCTTC
TRBJ2-7	TRBV2	14	NA	TRBD1	CASIGGTGPLEQYF	TGTGCCAGCATAGGGGGGACAGGGCCTCTCGAGCAGTACTTC
TRBJ2-2	TRBV5-1	14	NA	TRBD2	CASSIAGASGELFF	TGCGCCAGCAGCATAGCGGGGGCGTCCGGGGAGCTGTTTTTT
TRBJ1-1	TRBV5-1	14	NA	NA	CASSQLTEDTEAFF	TGCGCCAGCAGCCAACTGACAGAGGACACTGAAGCTTTCTTT
TRBJ1-4	TRBV9	17	NA	NA	CASSVTPGLAGGGKLFF	TGTGCCAGCAGCGTGACACCCGGGCTGGCCGGGGGAGGAAAACTGTTTTTT
TRBJ2-7	TRBV5-1	15	NA	TRBD1	CASSLEGQGSYEQYF	TGCGCCAGCAGCTTGGAGGGACAGGGGTCCTACGAGCAGTACTTC
TRBJ2-3	TRBV6-5	15	NA	NA	CASSYSRGNSDTQYF	TGTGCCAGCAGTTACTCGCGGGGTAACTCAGATACGCAGTATTTT
TRBJ1-2	TRBV6-5	14	NA	NA	CASSYSPGRDGYTF	TGTGCCAGCAGTTACTCGCCGGGGAGAGATGGCTACACCTTC
TRBJ1-1	TRBV30	12	once	NA	CAWMGGNTEAFF	TGTGCCTGGATGGGGGGGAACACTGAAGCTTTCTTT
TRBJ2-3	TRBV9	15	NA	NA	CASSVAAGLTDTQYF	TGTGCCAGCAGCGTAGCTGCGGGCCTCACAGATACGCAGTATTTT
TRBJ2-7	TRBV5-1	12	NA	TRBD2	CASSWEGNEQYF	TGCGCCAGCAGCTGGGAGGGGAACGAGCAGTACTTC
TRBJ1-6	TRBV7-8	15	NA	NA	CASSLQGSYNSPLHF	TGTGCCAGCAGCTTACAGGGGTCCTATAATTCACCCCTCCACTTT
TRBJ2-2	TRBV4-1	18	NA	TRBD2	CASSQGGLAGGLTGELFF	TGCGCCAGCAGCCAGGGGGGACTAGCGGGAGGGCTCACCGGGGAGCTGTTTTTT
TRBJ2-2	TRBV7-8	15	NA	TRBD1	CASSAGQGNTGELFF	TGTGCCAGCAGCGCGGGACAGGGGAACACCGGGGAGCTGTTTTTT
TRBJ2-3	TRBV5-1	16	NA	TRBD2	CASSSGTSGMVETQYF	TGCGCCAGCAGCTCGGGGACTAGCGGGATGGTGGAGACGCAGTATTTT
TRBJ1-1	TRBV5-5	14	NA	NA	CASSLGLQNTEAFF	TGTGCCAGCAGCTTGGGACTTCAGAACACTGAAGCTTTCTTT
TRBJ1-3	TRBV19	15	NA	TRBD1	CASRDRASSGNTIYF	TGTGCCAGTAGAGACAGGGCCTCCTCTGGAAACACCATATATTTT
TRBJ2-1	TRBV9	16	once	TRBD2	CASSVEVWAGDNEQFF	TGTGCCAGCAGCGTAGAAGTATGGGCGGGAGACAATGAGCAGTTCTTC
TRBJ2-5	TRBV28	14	NA	NA	CASQGDIQQETQYF	TGTGCCTCCCAAGGGGACATTCAGCAAGAGACCCAGTACTTC
TRBJ1-5	TRBV18	16	once	TRBD1	CASSQRTGDSNQPQHF	TGTGCCAGCTCACAAAGGACAGGGGATAGCAATCAGCCCCAGCATTTT
TRBJ2-7	TRBV23-1	13	few	NA	CASGSGTRYEQYF	TGCGCCAGCGGATCCGGGACAAGATACGAGCAGTACTTC